A single sample is the source of the 10 T cell receptor beta chains below, sequenced in a study of blood T cell repertoires in COVID-19. TCRdb's table, derived via immunoSEQ multiplex PCR, lists solely in-frame clones and lacks some. In the table there are a few hundred thousand clones, about 87% of which are singletons. Sequenced input: peripheral blood. All receptors come from a young woman who had recovered from COVID-19.

The rearrangement joins TRBV30 to TRBJ1-2, with D maybe TRBD1 (6 bases). This CDR3 spans 14 amino acids. CDR1 GTSNPN and CDR2 SVGIG come from the germline V gene (reference sequence). V was shortened by 0 bases and J by 10 bases, with 18 bases between the two germline ends. CDR3 amino acids: CAWSVRRTEGAYTF. The CDR3 DNA is TGTGCCTGGAGTGTACGTCGGACAGAAGGTGCCTACACCTTC.

This clone was observed a few times. The chain recombines TRBV18 with TRBJ2-3; the match to TRBD1 covers 8 bases. This CDR3 comprises 18 residues. Trimming at V came to 2 bases and at J to 11 bases, leaving 21 bases not matched to a gene. Germline CDR1 and CDR2: KGHSH and LQKENI. For the CDR3, the DNA is TGTGCCAGCTCACCATACTACTTACCTGACAGGGGAGGCCTTGGGCAGTATTTT. Protein sequence: CASSPYYLPDRGGLGQYF.

This chain links TRBV5-6 with TRBJ2-5; D is perhaps TRBD1 (6 bases). CDR3 size: 17 residues. The germline V and J ends were trimmed by 0 bases and 2 bases, with 17 bases remaining between them. CDR1 is SGHDT and CDR2 is YYEEEE in the germline V gene. The CDR3 loop is CASSLVSGTPIQETQYF. DNA for the CDR3: TGTGCCAGCAGCTTGGTCTCCGGGACACCGATTCAAGAGACCCAGTACTTC.

This chain connects TRBV7-6 to TRBJ1-2, with D possibly TRBD1 on 5 matching bases. V was shortened by 4 bases and J by 7 bases, with 22 bases between the two germline ends. The germline V gene encodes CDR1 SGHVS and CDR2 FNYEAQ. This CDR3 is 16 amino acids long. Here the CDR3 DNA reads TGTGCCAGCAGCTCCCTCCAGACAGCGGGTCGTGGTGGCTACACCTTC. Translated: CASSSLQTAGRGGYTF.

The chain carries TRBV18 and TRBJ2-7; 7 bases are a match to TRBD1. J lost 5 bases, V lost 3 bases, and 4 bases had no gene match. The CDR3 sequence is 13 residues long. Germline CDR1 and CDR2: KGHSH and LQKENI. CDR3 region: CASSPQGVDEQYF. For the CDR3, the DNA is TGTGCCAGCTCACCCCAGGGGGTCGACGAGCAGTACTTC.

In nucleotides, the CDR3 is TGTGCCAGCAGCTCGGTGGCTAACTATGGCTACACCTTC. The encoded protein is CASSSVANYGYTF. The J gene is TRBJ1-2, the V gene TRBV13; the D is unclear. The germline V gene encodes CDR1 PRHDT and CDR2 FYEKMQ (reference sequence). This CDR3 spans 13 amino acids. V was shortened by 4 bases and J by 0 bases, with 6 bases between the two germline ends.

This clone was seen once. The chain couples TRBV7-6 to TRBJ2-1, with D possibly TRBD2 on 7 matching bases. Looked up from germline, CDR1 is SGHVS and CDR2 is FNYEAQ. The V end was cut by 2 bases, the J end by 0 bases, with 11 bases between. The CDR3 totals 16 residues. The CDR3 region is CASSLWGGASYNEQFF. CDR3 nucleotides: TGTGCCAGCAGCTTATGGGGGGGGGCCTCCTACAATGAGCAGTTCTTC.

This chain joins TRBV10-3 and TRBJ2-1; D unclear. Germline V gene data show CDR1 as ENHRY and CDR2 as SYGVKD. The CDR3 loop spans 14 amino acids. Trimming stripped 8 bases from V and 2 bases from J, with 13 bases between. In DNA, the CDR3 is TGTGCCATCTCCGTAGATCAAGCCTACAATGAGCAGTTCTTC. Its translation is CAISVDQAYNEQFF.

This chain joins TRBV7-2 and TRBJ2-1; D is perhaps TRBD2 (6 bases). Trimming took off 7 bases at V and 7 bases at J, with 17 bases between the two ends. Looked up from germline, CDR1 is SGHTA and CDR2 is FQGNSA. This CDR3 region has 14 residues. The CDR3 region is CASTGPGLTNEQFF. The CDR3 nucleotides are TGTGCCAGCACCGGACCGGGACTGACTAATGAGCAGTTCTTC.

The chain joins TRBV4-2 to TRBJ1-1; 7 nucleotides match TRBD1. This CDR3 has 16 amino acids. The germline CDR1 and CDR2 sequences are LGHNA and YNFKEQ. J was trimmed by 1 base and V by 4 bases; bases with no gene match: 9. CDR3 loop: CASSRRKTGTNTEAFF. In DNA, the CDR3 is TGTGCCAGCAGCCGCAGGAAGACAGGGACGAACACTGAAGCTTTCTTT.